This entry features one TCR beta chain sequence. Its specificity is unknown. A single base separates this from a much larger clone, so it may be a read error. The CDR3 does not close with the conserved phenylalanine or tryptophan, likely indicating a read error. CDR1 is SGHRS and CDR2 is YFSETQ in the germline V gene. The ends were cut back, 1 base at V and 6 bases at J, with 16 bases in the middle. The CDR3 spans 15 residues. The source of the sample is a study of T cells in Graves' hyperthyroidism and ophthalmopathy. Study overall: The blood sample was taken at first diagnosis, before treatment began.

Study conclusions and caveats: Also found in blood were most expanded thyroid clonotypes above 0.001.

The investigators amplified TCR beta CDR3 regions from RNA transcripts. The study used the HTBI primer set for a first-round RT-PCR of the TCR CDR3. TCRdb used MiXCR to reprocess the multiplex PCR reads, holding one entry per CDR3 protein. There are about 200,000 distinct CDR3 sequences in the sample; about a sixth occur only once, and roughly 49% lies in the top ten. This clonotype originated in a woman in her fifties or sixties with Graves' hyperthyroidism. The sample was blood. The rearrangement links TRBV5-1 to TRBJ1-1, with D perhaps matching TRBD1 (5 bases). The CDR3: CASSLLSTGPPEAFL. The CDR3 DNA follows: TGCGCCAGCAGCTTGCTTTCTACAGGTCCCCCTGAAGCTTTCCTT.